Described below is a single T cell receptor (beta chain) sequence and its context. The source of the sample is a study of blood T cell repertoires in COVID-19. This CDR3 contains 14 residues. Germline CDR1 reads MNHEY; CDR2 reads SVGEGT. J gave up 2 bases and V 1 base, and 2 bases lay outside the gene matches. This table comes from immunoSEQ multiplex PCR, and its TCRdb copy is limited to in-frame clones, with some not included. Of nearly 200,000 clones detected, approximately 87% appear once; the ten largest clones hold more than 0.7%. The V and J genes are TRBV6-2 or TRBV6-3 and TRBJ2-7; the match to TRBD2 covers 7 bases. This receptor was obtained from a woman aged 70-85 years with acute or convalescent COVID-19. The sample was peripheral blood. CDR3 in DNA: TGTGCCAGCAGTTACTTTGGGGGGGCCTACGAGCAGTACTTC. This codes for CASSYFGGAYEQYF.